Each of the 5 T cell receptor beta chains below was sequenced from the same sample in a study of T cells in Graves' hyperthyroidism and ophthalmopathy. TCR beta CDR3 regions were amplified from RNA transcripts. RT-PCR in the first round (using the HTBI primer set) targeted the TCR CDR3. Using its own MiXCR run on the multiplex PCR reads, TCRdb lists one record per CDR3 protein. This sample carries under 350,000 distinct CDR3 sequences, around 20% of them seen once, and the ten largest clones take around half. Specimen: blood. These receptor sequences come from a woman between 50 and 59 years old with Graves' hyperthyroidism.

In this sample, this clonotype turned up many times. The gene calls are TRBV3-1 and TRBJ2-7; 8 nucleotides agree with TRBD1. The J segment lost 6 bases and the V segment lost 3 bases, leaving 1 base of the junction unmatched. This CDR3 spans 12 amino acids. Germline CDR1 LGHDT, CDR2 YNNKEL (reference sequence). In DNA, the CDR3 is TGTGCCAGCAGCCATCAGGGGGCCGAGCAGTACTTC. It encodes CASSHQGAEQYF.

The table lists this clonotype with many counts. The gene calls are TRBV2 and TRBJ2-7; 11 bases fit TRBD1. The CDR3 runs to 15 residues. Germline V gene sequence: CDR1 SNHLY, CDR2 FYNNEI. The junction had 6 bases not matched to a gene; V was cut back by 3 bases and J by 5 bases. The CDR3 DNA follows: TGTGCCAGCAGTGACCGGGACAGGGGGTTAGACGAGCAGTACTTC. It yields the protein CASSDRDRGLDEQYF.

This clonotype showed up many times. V usage is TRBV15 and J usage is TRBJ1-2; D not certain. The CDR3 is made up of 16 amino acids. Germline V gene data show CDR1 as LNHNV and CDR2 as YYDKDF (reference sequence). V was shortened by 1 base and J by 3 bases, with 15 bases between the two germline ends. The CDR3 sequence: CATSRGGLSGDYGYTF. The CDR3 bases are TGTGCCACCAGCAGAGGTGGACTAAGCGGGGACTATGGCTACACCTTC.

The chain has TRBV9 and TRBJ2-1; the match to TRBD2 covers 9 bases. V lost 3 bases and J lost 6; bases outside the gene matches: 7. The CDR3 runs to 15 residues. Germline V gene lookup returns CDR1 SGDLS and CDR2 YYNGEE. The CDR3: CASSATSGRGNEQFF. The CDR3 DNA reads as TGTGCCAGCAGCGCCACTAGCGGGCGGGGCAATGAGCAGTTCTTC.

This clonotype was counted at least ten times. This chain uses TRBV6-1 with TRBJ1-1, with TRBD1 as a possible D gene (5 bases). The germline V and J ends were trimmed by 2 bases and 4 bases, with 8 bases remaining between them. Germline V gives CDR1 MNHNS, CDR2 SASEGT. The CDR3 extends over 13 amino acids. CDR3 coding DNA: TGTGCCAGCAGTGAAAGGGGAGGCACTGAAGCTTTCTTT. This codes for CASSERGGTEAFF.